The 12 T cell receptor beta chains in this list originate from one sample, sequenced in a study of T cells in Graves' hyperthyroidism and ophthalmopathy. There were TCR beta CDR3 regions amplified from RNA transcripts. When the TCR CDR3 underwent first-round RT-PCR, the HTBI primer set was used. TCRdb re-analysed the multiplex PCR reads in MiXCR, keeping a single row per CDR3 protein. Here the sample spans 450,000 to 650,000 distinct CDR3 sequences, 12% to 15% being singletons. Sequences were obtained from blood. These receptors were taken from a woman between 18 and 30 years old with Graves' ophthalmopathy.

This clonotype showed up many times. J is TRBJ1-1 and V is TRBV2; D gene uncertain. The CDR3 sequence is 13 residues long. Per the germline V gene, CDR1 is SNHLY and CDR2 is FYNNEI. V shed 5 bases and J shed 1 base, with 8 bases lying between them. The CDR3 sequence: CASSQDTNTEAFF. DNA for the CDR3: TGTGCCAGCAGTCAAGACACGAACACTGAAGCTTTCTTT.

Only a few counts were recorded for this clonotype. The chain couples TRBV6-1 to TRBJ2-1, with D uncertain. CDR3 size: 16 residues. CDR1 and CDR2 from the germline V gene are MNHNS and SASEGT. Trimming cost V 3 bases and J 6 bases, with 18 bases left between them. Here the CDR3 DNA reads TGTGCCAGCAGTGACTCGATAACGCCCCCCAGCAATGAGCAGTTCTTC. It encodes CASSDSITPPSNEQFF.

With regard to this clonotype: This may arise from a read error, as a much more abundant clone is one base away. This chain joins TRBV2 and TRBJ2-7, with 14 bases fitting TRBD2. V gave up 5 bases and J gave up 4 bases; unmatched junction bases: 10. The CDR3 sequence is 17 residues long. The V gene's germline CDR1 is SNHLY and CDR2 FYNNEI. The CDR3 nucleotides are TGTGCCAGCAGTATAACCGGGACTAGCGGGAGTTTATACGAGCAGTACTTC. This encodes CASSITGTSGSLYEQYF.

This clonotype was seen only a few times. V is TRBV9 and J is TRBJ1-2; possible D gene TRBD1, 5 bases. Trimming pared 1 base from V and 8 bases from J, leaving 18 bases between. The CDR3 has 15 residues. CDR1 is SGDLS and CDR2 is YYNGEE in the germline V gene. CDR3 nucleotide sequence: TGTGCCAGCAGCGTACCTGAGGCCCCCGGACAAGGCTACACCTTC. Residues: CASSVPEAPGQGYTF.

The V call is TRBV20-1, the J call TRBJ1-1; TRBD1 might be the D (6 bases). Trimming took off 4 bases at V and 4 bases at J, with 13 bases between the two ends. The CDR3 has 13 amino acids. Germline CDR1 DFQATT, CDR2 SNEGSKA (reference sequence). The CDR3 DNA reads as TGCAGTGCTATCAGGACAGAGGGCACTGAAGCTTTCTTT. This encodes CSAIRTEGTEAFF.

The V and J genes are TRBV7-9 and TRBJ2-7; 7 bases agree with TRBD1. The CDR3 runs 16 residues. V was clipped by 1 base and J by 0 bases; unmatched bases: 6. Per germline, CDR1 SEHNR and CDR2 FQNEAQ (reference sequence). The CDR3 nucleotides read TGTGCCAGCAGCTTAGGGACCTCAGGGGGCTCCTACGAGCAGTACTTC. It specifies CASSLGTSGGSYEQYF.

This clonotype was recorded many times. J is TRBJ2-3 and V is TRBV28; D uncertain. The CDR3 consists of 16 residues. V lost 3 bases, J lost 0 bases, and 13 bases lay in between. CDR1 is MDHEN, CDR2 SYDVKM, per germline. In nucleotides, the CDR3 is TGTGCCAGCAGTTTCGCGGCCAGAACTAGCACAGATACGCAGTATTTT. As protein: CASSFAARTSTDTQYF.

This clonotype was counted at least ten times. The chain is built from TRBV6-1 and TRBJ1-1; tentative D call: TRBD1 (5 bases). CDR1 MNHNS and CDR2 SASEGT come from the germline V gene. V gave up 8 bases and J gave up 1 base, with 8 bases separating them. This CDR3 is 12 amino acids long. The CDR3 nucleotides are TGTGCCAGCGGGGCAGCGAACACTGAAGCTTTCTTT. Protein sequence: CASGAANTEAFF.

The table lists this clonotype with many counts. The V and J genes are TRBV27 and TRBJ2-1; 8 positions match TRBD2. The CDR3 totals 14 residues. After removal of 10 bases from V and 7 bases from J, the junction contained 12 bases not matched to a gene. Germline V gene data show CDR1 as MNHEY and CDR2 as SMNVEV (reference sequence). The CDR3 nucleotides read TGTGCCACCTCTCCCGGGGGGGGCGCGAATGAGCAGTTCTTC. It specifies CATSPGGGANEQFF.

The rearrangement links TRBV19 to TRBJ2-4; D gene uncertain. The CDR3 runs to 14 residues. V shed 5 bases and J shed 0 bases, with 8 bases lying between them. The germline V gene has CDR1 LNHDA and CDR2 SQIVND (reference sequence). The CDR3 DNA is TGTGCCAGTAGTGGGGATTCAGCCAAAAACATTCAGTACTTC. Encoded protein: CASSGDSAKNIQYF.

This clonotype was seen ten or more times. The V and J genes are TRBV11-2 and TRBJ2-5, with no clear D. The V end lost 5 bases, the J end lost 5 bases, and 12 bases lay between the germline ends. This CDR3 spans 13 amino acids. Germline CDR1 SGHAT, CDR2 FQNNGV. The CDR3 is CASSVTARETQYF. The CDR3, as DNA: TGTGCCAGCAGCGTCACAGCTAGGGAGACCCAGTACTTC.

This clonotype was seen ten or more times. The V gene is TRBV2, the J gene TRBJ1-5; D might be TRBD1 (5 bases). Trimming removed 8 bases from V and 4 bases from J, with 21 bases in between. There are 16 residues in the CDR3. CDR1 and CDR2 (germline): SNHLY, FYNNEI. The CDR3 nucleotides are TGTGCCAGCGGGGGACGGATGACAATTGCGAATCAGCCCCAGCATTTT. Encoded protein: CASGGRMTIANQPQHF.